This T cell receptor beta chain was sequenced in a study of memory CD4+ T cells and cytomegalovirus serostatus. Looking at the study overall: Of the healthy Belgian adults, 9 were CMV seropositive and more than 20 seronegative. Study-wide findings and caveats: The CMV-associated TCR signature appears largely within the CD4+ memory repertoire. A US-trained random forest predicted CMV serostatus with median AUC around 0.9.

As for this clone: As yet, its antigen is unknown.

Authors' analysis steps: After removing out-of-frame reads, 2.3 million or so distinct TCRbeta sequences remained. Method: immunoSEQ multiplex PCR; TCRdb's copy keeps in-frame clones and lacks some. The D gene and trimming were derived from the DNA, and the V and J assignments and clone size from that table. The sample holds about 92,000 clones, 80% seen once. This CDR3 region has 14 residues. CDR1 is MNHNS, CDR2 SASEGT, per germline. Trimming removed 7 bases from V and 3 bases from J; junction bases left unmatched: 9. Single viable CD3+CD4+CD8-CD45RO+ cells were sorted as the memory CD4+ T cells. The sample comprised memory CD4+ T cells from blood. The gene calls are TRBV6-1 and TRBJ2-7; 7 bases map to TRBD1. This clonotype was sampled from an adult in good health and CMV-seropositive. CDR3 sequence reads: CASTPNRGHYEQYF. In DNA form, the CDR3 reads TGTGCCAGCACCCCGAACAGGGGTCACTACGAGCAGTACTTC.